This T cell receptor (beta chain) was found in a study of T cell changes during pregnancy in multiple sclerosis. Libraries were prepared by immunoSEQ multiplex PCR; TCRdb keeps only in-frame clonotypes and omits some of them. Of about 94,000 clones detected, around 94% appear once; the ten largest clones hold about 0.84%. The source of this sequence is a female donor with multiple sclerosis, enrolled in a pregnancy study. Sequencing used peripheral blood, obtained in the third trimester of pregnancy.

CDR3 nucleotides: TGTGCCAGCAGCTTACCCGGTATCAATCAGCCCCAGCATTTT. Translated, it gives CASSLPGINQPQHF. The chain employs TRBV11-2 and TRBJ1-5; no reliable D call. The CDR3 length is 14 residues. CDR1 and CDR2 from the germline V gene are SGHAT and FQNNGV. Between the trimmed V and J ends, which lost 2 bases and 3 bases, there was a span of 8 bases.